This TCR beta chain was sequenced during a study of blood T cell repertoires in COVID-19. This clone was counted a single time. Generated by immunoSEQ multiplex PCR, the TCRdb table keeps only in-frame clones and is missing some. The sample includes 90,000 to 130,000 clones, approximately 78% of them seen just once. Germline trimming cut 5 bases from V and 5 bases from J; bases unmatched to any gene: 7. The germline CDR1 and CDR2 sequences are SGHRS and YFSETQ. The CDR3 loop spans 15 amino acids. This receptor was obtained from an older man with acute or convalescent COVID-19. The sequencing sample was made of peripheral blood. The gene calls are TRBV5-1 and TRBJ1-6; 7 bases agree with TRBD1. The CDR3, as DNA: TGCGCCAGCAGTCCCCGGACAGGAGATAATTCACCCCTCCACTTT. Translating it yields CASSPRTGDNSPLHF.